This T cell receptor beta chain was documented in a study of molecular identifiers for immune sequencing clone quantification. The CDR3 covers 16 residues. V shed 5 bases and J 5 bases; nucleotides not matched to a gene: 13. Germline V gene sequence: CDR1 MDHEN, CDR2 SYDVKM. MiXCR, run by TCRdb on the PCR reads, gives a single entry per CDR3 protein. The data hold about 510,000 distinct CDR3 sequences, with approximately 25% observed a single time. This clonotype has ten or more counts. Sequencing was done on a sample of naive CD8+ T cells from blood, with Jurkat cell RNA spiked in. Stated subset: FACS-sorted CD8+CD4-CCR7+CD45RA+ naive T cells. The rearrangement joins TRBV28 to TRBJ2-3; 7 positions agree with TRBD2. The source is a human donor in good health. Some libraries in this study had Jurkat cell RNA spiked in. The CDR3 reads CASSPRRGREVDTQYF. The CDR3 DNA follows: TGTGCCAGCAGTCCCCGACGTGGGAGGGAGGTAGATACGCAGTATTTT. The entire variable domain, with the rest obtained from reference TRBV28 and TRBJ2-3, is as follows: DVKVTQSSRYLVKRTGEKVFLECVQDMDHENMFWYRQDPGLGLRLIYFSYDVKMKEKGDIPEGYSVSREKKERFSLILESASTNQTSMYLCASSPRRGREVDTQYFGPGTRLTVL.